The T cell receptor beta chain under discussion was sequenced for a study of control samples from healthy donors and cancer patients. Germline CDR1 reads MNHEY; CDR2 reads SVGEGT. CDR3 length: 16 residues. Trimming shortened V by 5 bases and J by 6 bases, and 17 bases separated the two germline ends. The data were produced by immunoSEQ multiplex PCR, yet TCRdb's version contains in-frame clones alone and is incomplete. This table has about 180,000 clones, around 90% appearing once. The V gene is TRBV6-2 or TRBV6-3, the J gene TRBJ1-6; TRBD1 is a possible D gene (5 bases). The sequenced material came from blood. The TCR comes from a man aged 30-40 years in good health. CDR3 protein: CASSRGTSGGNSPLHF. The CDR3 coding sequence is TGTGCCAGCAGTCGCGGGACCTCCGGGGGTAATTCACCCCTCCACTTT.